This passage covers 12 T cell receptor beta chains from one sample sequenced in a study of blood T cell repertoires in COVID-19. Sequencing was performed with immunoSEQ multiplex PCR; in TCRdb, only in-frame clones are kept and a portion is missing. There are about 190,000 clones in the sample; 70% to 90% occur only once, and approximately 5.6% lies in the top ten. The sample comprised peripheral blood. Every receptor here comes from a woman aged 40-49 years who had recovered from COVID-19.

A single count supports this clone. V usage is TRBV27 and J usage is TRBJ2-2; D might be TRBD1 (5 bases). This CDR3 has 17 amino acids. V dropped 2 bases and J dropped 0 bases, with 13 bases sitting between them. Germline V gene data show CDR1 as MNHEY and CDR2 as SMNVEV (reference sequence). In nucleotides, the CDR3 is TGTGCCAGCAGTTTAGGGGCCCGGGCCACGAACACCGGGGAGCTGTTTTTT. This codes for CASSLGARATNTGELFF.

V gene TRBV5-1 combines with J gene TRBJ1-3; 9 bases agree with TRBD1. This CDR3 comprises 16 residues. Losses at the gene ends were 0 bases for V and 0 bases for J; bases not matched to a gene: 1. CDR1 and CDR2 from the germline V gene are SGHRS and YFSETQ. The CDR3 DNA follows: TGCGCCAGCAGCTTGGTGGGACAGGGCTCTGGAAACACCATATATTTT. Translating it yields CASSLVGQGSGNTIYF.

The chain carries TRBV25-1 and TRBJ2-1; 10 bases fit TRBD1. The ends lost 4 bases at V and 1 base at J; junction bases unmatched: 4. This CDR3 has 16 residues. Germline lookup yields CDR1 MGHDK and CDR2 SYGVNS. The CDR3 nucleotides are TGTGCCAGCAGTGGCCCGGGACAGGGGTCCTACAATGAGCAGTTCTTC. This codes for CASSGPGQGSYNEQFF.

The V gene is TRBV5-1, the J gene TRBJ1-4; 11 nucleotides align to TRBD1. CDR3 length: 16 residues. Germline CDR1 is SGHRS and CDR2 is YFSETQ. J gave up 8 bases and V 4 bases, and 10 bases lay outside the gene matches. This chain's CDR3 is CASSESMGQGEEKLFF. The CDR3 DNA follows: TGCGCCAGCAGCGAAAGCATGGGACAGGGGGAAGAAAAACTGTTTTTT. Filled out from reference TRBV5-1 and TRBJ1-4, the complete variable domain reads KAGVTQTPRYLIKTRGQQVTLSCSPISGHRSVSWYQQTPGQGLQFLFEYFSETQRNKGNFPGRFSGRQFSNSRSEMNVSTLELGDSALYLCASSESMGQGEEKLFFGSGTQLSVL.

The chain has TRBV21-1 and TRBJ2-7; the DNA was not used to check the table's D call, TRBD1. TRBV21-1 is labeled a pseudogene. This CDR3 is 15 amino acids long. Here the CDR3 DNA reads TGTGCCAGCAGCTTAAATACAGGGTTGGGCTACGAGCAGTACTTC. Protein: CASSLNTGLGYEQYF.

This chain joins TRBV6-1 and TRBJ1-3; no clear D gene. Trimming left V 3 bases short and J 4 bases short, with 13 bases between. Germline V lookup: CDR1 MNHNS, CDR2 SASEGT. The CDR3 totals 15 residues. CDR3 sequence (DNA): TGTGCCAGCAGTGAGCGGGTGTCGGGAGGAAACACCATATATTTT. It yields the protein CASSERVSGGNTIYF.

The CDR3 region is CASGDLRGGGSEAFF. CDR3 nucleotide sequence: TGTGCCAGCGGAGACCTAAGGGGGGGAGGCTCTGAAGCTTTCTTT. The chain couples TRBV9 to TRBJ1-1; weak D call: TRBD1 (6 bases). V shed 7 bases and J shed 6 bases, with 22 bases lying between them. The CDR3 is 15 residues long. Per germline, CDR1 SGDLS and CDR2 YYNGEE. Full variable domain (rest looked up from reference TRBV9 and TRBJ1-1): DSGVTQTPKHLITATGQRVTLRCSPRSGDLSVYWYQQSLDQGLQFLIQYYNGEERAKGNILERFSAQQFPDLHSELNLSSLELGDSALYFCASGDLRGGGSEAFFGQGTRLTVV.

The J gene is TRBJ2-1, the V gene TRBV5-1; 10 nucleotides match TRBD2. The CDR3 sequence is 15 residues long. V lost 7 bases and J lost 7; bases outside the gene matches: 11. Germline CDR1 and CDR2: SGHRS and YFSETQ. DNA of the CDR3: TGCGCCAGCGTAATAATTGTAGCGGGAGGAAATGAGCAGTTCTTC. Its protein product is CASVIIVAGGNEQFF.

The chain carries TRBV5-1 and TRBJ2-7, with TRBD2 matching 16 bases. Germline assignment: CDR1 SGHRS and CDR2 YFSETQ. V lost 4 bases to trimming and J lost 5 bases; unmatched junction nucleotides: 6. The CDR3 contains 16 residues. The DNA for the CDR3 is TGCGCCAGCAGCCAGGGACTAGCGGGAGGGCCGGACGAGCAGTACTTC. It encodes CASSQGLAGGPDEQYF.

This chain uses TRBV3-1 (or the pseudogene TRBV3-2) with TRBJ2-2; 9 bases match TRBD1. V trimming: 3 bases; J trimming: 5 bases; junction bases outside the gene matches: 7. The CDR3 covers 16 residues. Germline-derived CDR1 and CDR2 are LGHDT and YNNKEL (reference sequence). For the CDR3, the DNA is TGTGCCAGCAGCCACCCGGGACAGGGAAGGACCGGGGAGCTGTTTTTT. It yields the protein CASSHPGQGRTGELFF.

This CDR3 reads CASSAGGNTEAFF. In DNA form, the CDR3 reads TGTGCCAGCAGTGCAGGGGGCAACACTGAAGCTTTCTTT. This rearrangement joins TRBV2 to TRBJ1-1; TRBD1 matches 8 bases. J lost 2 bases, V lost 4 bases, and 0 bases had no gene match. Germline V gene data show CDR1 as SNHLY and CDR2 as FYNNEI. This CDR3 spans 13 amino acids.

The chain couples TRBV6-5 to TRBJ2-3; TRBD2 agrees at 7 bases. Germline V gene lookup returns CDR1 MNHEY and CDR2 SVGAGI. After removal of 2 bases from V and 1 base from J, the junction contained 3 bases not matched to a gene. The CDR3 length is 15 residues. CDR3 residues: CASSYSGVGTDTQYF. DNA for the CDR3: TGTGCCAGCAGTTACAGCGGGGTGGGCACAGATACGCAGTATTTT.